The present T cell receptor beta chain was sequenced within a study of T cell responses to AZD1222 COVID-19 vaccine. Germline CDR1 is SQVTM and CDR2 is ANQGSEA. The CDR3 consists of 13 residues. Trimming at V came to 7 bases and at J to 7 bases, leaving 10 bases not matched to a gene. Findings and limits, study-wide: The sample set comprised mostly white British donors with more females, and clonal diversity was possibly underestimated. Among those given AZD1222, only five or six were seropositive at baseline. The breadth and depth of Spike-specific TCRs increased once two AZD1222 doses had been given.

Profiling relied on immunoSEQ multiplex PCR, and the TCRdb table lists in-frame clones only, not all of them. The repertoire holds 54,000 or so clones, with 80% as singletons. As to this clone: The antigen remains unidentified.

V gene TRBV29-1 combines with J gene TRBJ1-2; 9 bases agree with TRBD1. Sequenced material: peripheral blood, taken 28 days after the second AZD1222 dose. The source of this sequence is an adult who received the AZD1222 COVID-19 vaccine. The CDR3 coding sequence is TGCAGCGCGACCACAGGGGGCGCGGTTGGCTACACCTTC. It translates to CSATTGGAVGYTF.